This T cell receptor (beta chain) comes out of a study of molecular identifiers for immune sequencing clone quantification. This clonotype appeared many times. MiXCR, applied by TCRdb to the PCR reads, yields one record per CDR3 protein. Of tens of thousands of distinct CDR3 sequences listed, 15% to 20% were seen once; the top ten hold 0.8% to 1%. Germline CDR1 DFQATT, CDR2 SNEGSKA (reference sequence). V dropped 3 bases and J dropped 3 bases, with 11 bases sitting between them. The length of the CDR3 is 13 residues. J is TRBJ1-1 and V is TRBV20-1, with D possibly being TRBD1 (5 bases). Specimen: naive CD8+ T cells from blood, with Jurkat cell RNA spiked in. This sample's subset: FACS-sorted CD8+CD4-CCR7+CD45RA+ naive T cells. This TCR came from a human donor in good health. Some libraries in this study had Jurkat cell RNA spiked in. The CDR3: CSASSQGYTEAFF. The CDR3 DNA is TGCAGTGCTAGTAGTCAGGGTTACACTGAAGCTTTCTTT.